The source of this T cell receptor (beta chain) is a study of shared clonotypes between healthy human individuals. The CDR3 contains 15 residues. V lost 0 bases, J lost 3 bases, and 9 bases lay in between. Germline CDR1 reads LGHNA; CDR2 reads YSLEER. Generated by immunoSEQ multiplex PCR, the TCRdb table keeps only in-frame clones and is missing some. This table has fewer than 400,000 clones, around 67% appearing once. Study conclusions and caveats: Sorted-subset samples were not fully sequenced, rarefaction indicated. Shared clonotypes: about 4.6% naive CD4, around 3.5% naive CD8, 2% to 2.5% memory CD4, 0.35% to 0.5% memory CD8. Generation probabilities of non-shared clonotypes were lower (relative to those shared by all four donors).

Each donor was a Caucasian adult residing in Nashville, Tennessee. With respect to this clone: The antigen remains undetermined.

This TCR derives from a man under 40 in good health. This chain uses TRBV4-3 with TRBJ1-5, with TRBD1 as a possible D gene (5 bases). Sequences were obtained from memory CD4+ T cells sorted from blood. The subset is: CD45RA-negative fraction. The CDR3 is CASSQDGTYNQPQHF. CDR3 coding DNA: TGCGCCAGCAGCCAAGATGGGACCTACAATCAGCCCCAGCATTTT.